Below are 8 T cell receptor beta chains sequenced from a single sample in a study of blood T cell repertoires in COVID-19. Sequencing used immunoSEQ multiplex PCR; TCRdb keeps in-frame clones, though not all of them. The sample has tens of thousands of clones, 75% to 85% seen once; the top ten hold approximately 15%. The sample was peripheral blood. The receptors shown here come from a man aged 35 to 55 with acute or convalescent COVID-19.

This chain links TRBV4-2 with TRBJ1-4; TRBD1 matches at 9 bases. The J segment lost 6 bases and the V segment lost 1 base, leaving 9 bases of the junction unmatched. This CDR3 is built from 17 residues. Germline V CDR1 and CDR2: LGHNA, YNFKEQ. The CDR3 region has the DNA TGTGCCAGCAGCCAAGTGGTCAGCCGGGACAGGGATGAAAAACTGTTTTTT. As protein: CASSQVVSRDRDEKLFF.

This chain connects TRBV5-1 to TRBJ2-2; 9 nucleotides match TRBD2. The CDR3 totals 16 residues. From germline, CDR1 is SGHRS and CDR2 YFSETQ. V was clipped by 2 bases and J by 6 bases; unmatched bases: 8. CDR3 amino acids: CASSLDSGGYSGELFF. The CDR3 DNA follows: TGCGCCAGCAGCTTAGATAGCGGGGGATACTCCGGGGAGCTGTTTTTT.

The chain carries TRBV9 and TRBJ2-3, with TRBD2 identical over 10 bases. This CDR3 is 17 amino acids long. Unmatched junction bases numbered 9, after V lost 3 bases and J lost 2 bases. CDR1 is SGDLS and CDR2 is YYNGEE in the germline V gene. Here the CDR3 DNA reads TGTGCCAGCAGCGCAGAACCGCTAGCGGGGGTCACAGATACGCAGTATTTT. Translating gives CASSAEPLAGVTDTQYF.

The chain combines TRBV6-5 with TRBJ1-2; TRBD1 is a possible D gene (5 bases). V was cut by 2 bases and J by 2 bases, with 15 bases left in between. The germline V gene encodes CDR1 MNHEY and CDR2 SVGAGI. The CDR3 sequence is 16 residues long. This chain's CDR3 is CASSYVKTERNYGYTF. CDR3 coding DNA: TGTGCCAGCAGTTACGTAAAGACAGAAAGAAACTATGGCTACACCTTC.

The V call is TRBV9, the J call TRBJ2-2, with 8 nucleotides matching TRBD2. The CDR3 runs to 16 residues. CDR1 is SGDLS and CDR2 is YYNGEE in the germline V gene. The junction had 8 bases not matched to a gene; V was cut back by 3 bases and J by 4 bases. Here the CDR3 DNA reads TGTGCCAGCAGCGCATGGACTAGCCGCCGCACCGGGGAGCTGTTTTTT. It yields the protein CASSAWTSRRTGELFF.

The chain couples TRBV5-1 to TRBJ2-3; D might be TRBD2 (6 bases). The V end lost 2 bases, the J end lost 0 bases, and 13 bases lay between the germline ends. The CDR3 runs to 16 residues. From germline, CDR1 is SGHRS and CDR2 YFSETQ. The CDR3 spells CASSFGAGMSTDTQYF. CDR3 DNA: TGCGCCAGCAGCTTCGGGGCGGGGATGAGCACAGATACGCAGTATTTT.

The V call is TRBV19, the J call TRBJ1-5; 11 bases match TRBD1. In germline, CDR1 is LNHDA, CDR2 SQIVND (reference sequence). This CDR3 spans 15 amino acids. Trimming cost V 8 bases and J 6 bases; bases outside gene matches: 9. The CDR3 region is CASWSPGQGVQPQHF. The CDR3 DNA sequence: TGTGCCAGTTGGAGCCCGGGACAGGGGGTTCAGCCCCAGCATTTT.

This clone has only a few counts. The rearrangement links TRBV12-3 or TRBV12-4 to TRBJ2-7; the D is unclear. V was pared by 5 bases and J by 4 bases, with 9 bases between. This CDR3 is 12 amino acids long. For the CDR3, the DNA is TGTGCCAGCAGTAAGACGGGTTACGAGCAGTACTTC. Amino acid sequence: CASSKTGYEQYF.